Listed below are T cell receptor beta chains from one sample, sequenced in a study of identical twins. MiXCR was run by TCRdb on the 5' RACE reads, yielding one entry per CDR3 protein. This sample yields 1.5 million to 2 million distinct CDR3 sequences, of which about 32% are seen a single time; about 0.27% belongs to the top ten. Sequencing was carried out using cord blood. The receptors were gathered from a newborn girl in good health. Each CDR3 is given with its conserved first and last residue. A D gene is named only where the DNA matches it firmly. Clone size is given for some rows only: seen once, a few or many times, or a class if the clone is expanded.

j_call d_call v_call clone_size cdr3_nt cdr3_aa
TRBJ2-5 TRBD2 TRBV7-8 - TGTGCCAGCAGCTTTTTTGACGGGGGGGCCGAGGAGACCCAGTACTTC CASSFFDGGAEETQYF
TRBJ2-7 - TRBV27 - TGTGCCAGCAGTCCCGGGACGGACTATTACGAGCAGTACTTC CASSPGTDYYEQYF
TRBJ1-5 - TRBV27 - TGTGCCAGCAGTCTGACAGCAATGGGCAATCAGCCCCAGCATTTT CASSLTAMGNQPQHF
TRBJ2-4 - TRBV10-3 - TGTGCCATCAGGGATCACTCTCTAGCCAAAAACATTCAGTACTTC CAIRDHSLAKNIQYF
TRBJ1-2 TRBD1 TRBV20-1 - TGCAGTGCTAGAGTCCGGGACAGGGGGAGCTACACCTTC CSARVRDRGSYTF
TRBJ2-3 - TRBV7-2 - TGTGCCAGCAGCTTACGTAGCTCCCGCACAGATACGCAGTATTTT CASSLRSSRTDTQYF
TRBJ1-5 - TRBV20-1 - TGCAGTGCTAGAGACGCATCAGCCCAGCATTTT CSARDASAQHF
TRBJ2-5 TRBD2 TRBV27 - TGTGCCAGCCGGACTAGAACAAGGATGCCCCAACGCGACAATGAGCAGTACTTC CASRTRTRMPQRDNEQYF
TRBJ2-1 TRBD2 TRBV13 few TGTGCCAGCAGCTTAGGCATCCAGCGGGGGGGCCATGACAATGAGCAGTTCTTC CASSLGIQRGGHDNEQFF
TRBJ2-1 - TRBV28 few TGTGCCAGCAGTTTGTTTGCTAGCTCCTACAATGAGCAGTTCTTC CASSLFASSYNEQFF
TRBJ2-1 TRBD1 TRBV12-5 - TGTGCTAGTGGTTACAGGGGAGTAAATGAGCGGTTCTTC CASGYRGVNERFF
TRBJ2-3 - TRBV20-1 few TGCAGTGCTAGTTGGGCCAGGGTCACGAAAGATACGCAGTATTTT CSASWARVTKDTQYF
TRBJ2-1 - TRBV21-1 - TGTGCCAGCAACTTACCACAGACCTCGGCCTACAATGAGCAGTTCTTC CASNLPQTSAYNEQFF
TRBJ1-5 - TRBV6-4 - TGTGCCAGCAGTGAGAAGACAGCAAACAATCAGCCCCAGCATTTT CASSEKTANNQPQHF
TRBJ2-1 TRBD2 TRBV27 many TGTGCCAGCAGTTTATCTAGCGGGAGGTACAATGAGCAGTTCTTC CASSLSSGRYNEQFF
TRBJ1-2 - TRBV29-1 many TGCAGCGTTGAAGAAAGACAGTTTTATGGCTACACCTTC CSVEERQFYGYTF
TRBJ1-6 - TRBV11-2 many TGTGCCAGCAGCAGCGGCCGTATTCCAGGCAATTCACCCCTCCACTTT CASSSGRIPGNSPLHF
TRBJ2-5 - TRBV7-9 - TGTGCCAGCAGCTCCTCCTTTCAGGGACAAGAGACCCAGTACTTC CASSSSFQGQETQYF
TRBJ2-7 TRBD2 TRBV12-3/TRBV12-4 - TGTGCCAGCAGTCAACTAGCGGGAGACTACGAGCGGTACTTC CASSQLAGDYERYF
TRBJ2-1 TRBD2 TRBV27 - TGTGTCAGCAGTTTCCGGGGGGGCTACAATGAGCAGTTCTTC CVSSFRGGYNEQFF
TRBJ1-1 - TRBV12-3/TRBV12-4 - TGTGCCAGCAGTTTAGCAAGGATTGGCACTGAAGCTTTCTTT CASSLARIGTEAFF
TRBJ2-3 TRBD2 TRBV12-3/TRBV12-4 - TGTGCCAGCAGTAGCCTTAGCGGGGGCCCCACAGATACGCAGTATTTT CASSSLSGGPTDTQYF
TRBJ1-5 - TRBV10-3 - TGTGCCATCAGTGATAGAGGGGGACAGCCCCAGCATTTT CAISDRGGQPQHF
TRBJ1-2 - TRBV7-9 - TGTGCCAGCAGCTTTGAAACCCAGTTATATGGCTACACCTTC CASSFETQLYGYTF
TRBJ2-1 - TRBV5-4 - TGTGCCAGCGCCTCGGGCGGGCCCTTCTCCTACAATGAGCAGTTCTTC CASASGGPFSYNEQFF
TRBJ2-7 - TRBV12-3/TRBV12-4 few TGTGCCAGCAGTTCGACGGGGATTCTGTCCGAGCAGTACTTC CASSSTGILSEQYF
TRBJ2-5 TRBD2 TRBV28 - TGTGCCAGCGGCCCTAGCGGCTACAATGAGCAGTACTTC CASGPSGYNEQYF
TRBJ2-1 - TRBV7-9 - TGTGCCAGCAGCTTAAACCCACTGGTGCGAGCTTACAATGAGCAGTTCTTC CASSLNPLVRAYNEQFF
TRBJ2-2 - TRBV7-9 once TGTGCCAGCAGCTTGGGGCAGGCCACGAACACCGGGGAGCTGTTTTTT CASSLGQATNTGELFF
TRBJ2-3 - TRBV27 once TGTGCCAGCAGGACCCTAGCGCCCACAGATACGCAGTATTTT CASRTLAPTDTQYF
TRBJ2-1 TRBD2 TRBV7-9 - TGTGCCAGCAGCTTAAGAACTAGCGGGAGGGTCGGGGCCAATGAGCAGTTCTTC CASSLRTSGRVGANEQFF
TRBJ2-5 - TRBV5-1 many TGCGCCAGCAGCCTCACTAGCAGGGAGACCCAGTACTTC CASSLTSRETQYF
TRBJ1-6 TRBD1 TRBV4-2 few TGTGCCAGCAGCCCTTCCCTTGGCAGGGGGAAGTCACCCCTCCACTTT CASSPSLGRGKSPLHF
TRBJ2-1 - TRBV27 - TGTGCCAGCAGTTTCGTAGACTACAATGGGCAGTTCTTC CASSFVDYNGQFF
TRBJ1-2 - TRBV10-3 many TGTGCCATCAGTGAATCCGGGAACTATGGCTACACCTTC CAISESGNYGYTF
TRBJ2-1 - TRBV7-6 once TGTGCCAGCAGCTTAGCGGGTCCTTTAAATGAGCAGTTCTTC CASSLAGPLNEQFF
TRBJ2-4 TRBD1 TRBV5-1 - TGCGCCAGCAGCTTGGGGACAGGGGGCATTCAGTACTTC CASSLGTGGIQYF